The entry below describes one TCR beta chain. Its antigen is unidentified. The data stem from a study of OX40 agonist ivuxolimab in advanced cancers. About the study: Patient treatment consisted of intravenous ivuxolimab administration every 2 weeks at 0.01 to 10 mg/kg.

Assay used: immunoSEQ multiplex PCR; TCRdb lists only in-frame clones, some missing. The table shows some 50,000 clones, with nearly 90% occurring only once. The CDR3 is 14 residues long. Germline CDR1 LNHNV, CDR2 YYDKDF (reference sequence). V was clipped by 0 bases and J by 7 bases, with 10 bases between them. Study conclusions and caveats: Relative to CD4+, CD8+ T cells held more expanded clones on average. Near-lowest levels of clonal expansion characterized partial responders at 0.1-3.0 mg/kg.

The origin of this receptor is an adult with an advanced solid tumor such as melanoma, head and neck, liver or kidney cancer. The chain uses TRBV15 and TRBJ1-5; D not certain. Sequencing used CD4+ or CD8+ T cells sorted from blood, obtained in a trial of the OX40 agonist ivuxolimab. In nucleotides, the CDR3 is TGTGCCACCAGCAGAGAGGGGAGTGGGCAGCCCCAGCATTTT. This sequence encodes CATSREGSGQPQHF.